This TCR beta chain was sequenced in a study of T-cell reconstitution after alpha-beta-depleted transplantation in children. General study results and limits: By one year post-transplant, T-cell counts and diversity largely arose from T cells that were newly produced. After transplant, at about two months, alpha-beta T cells were reportedly derived from several hundred expanded graft clones.

Unique molecular identifiers were incorporated into the prepared TCRbeta library. TCRdb reprocessed the PCR reads with MiXCR, giving one entry per CDR3 protein. The sample contains 670,000 or so distinct CDR3 sequences, less than 15% of which appear only once. This clonotype was observed at least ten times. Antigen unknown. The source is a girl aged 2-10 years with congenital amegakaryocytic thrombocytopenia, due to receive a stem cell transplant. Sequences were derived from PBMCs, sampled before TCRalphabeta/CD19-depleted stem cell transplant.

The CDR3 coding sequence is TGTGCCAGCTCTTTAGACCTTGTTGGCTACACCTTC. Residues: CASSLDLVGYTF. The rearrangement uses TRBV12-3 or TRBV12-4 and TRBJ1-2; D ambiguous. This CDR3 has 12 amino acids. Between the trimmed V and J ends, which lost 8 bases and 7 bases, there was a span of 14 bases.